This T cell receptor (beta chain) originates from a study of Ad26.COV2.S vaccination and SARS-CoV-2 variants. As for this clone: Its matching antigen is unknown.

As to treatment: 19 received Ad26.COV2.S at low or high dose, single or two shots; about 5 received placebo; per-sample allocation not given. Vaccine and placebo recipients were sampled on day 63 after the first injection. V lost 2 bases, J lost 2 bases, and 2 bases stayed unmatched. From germline, CDR1 is SNHLY and CDR2 FYNNEI. The CDR3 length is 14 residues. Study-wide findings and caveats: Post-vaccination breadth of spike-specific CD8+ and CD4+ T cell responses was reportedly substantial.

Here immunoSEQ multiplex PCR was the method, and the copy in TCRdb shows in-frame clones only, minus some. The repertoire has some 410,000 clones, about 90% of them found once; the top ten carry about 1.6%. V is TRBV2 and J is TRBJ2-5, with 7 bases lining up with TRBD1. The source of this sequence is a person aged 18 to 59 who received the Ad26.COV2.S COVID-19 vaccine or a placebo. Sequences were derived from peripheral blood, sampled in a trial of Ad26.COV2.S vaccine versus placebo. For the CDR3, the DNA is TGTGCCAGCAGTGAACTGGGACAGCAAGAGACCCAGTACTTC. This sequence encodes CASSELGQQETQYF.